This T cell receptor beta chain was observed in a study of metastatic and nonmetastatic thyroid tumors. Study-wide background: It was across blood and tumor or nodule tissue from malignant and benign thyroid patients that repertoires were compared.

TCRdb re-analyzed the PCR reads using MiXCR. The sample carries just under 20,000 clones, 35% to 40% recorded once. V gave up 1 base and J gave up 5 bases, with 16 bases separating them. Germline V gives CDR1 SGHNT, CDR2 YYREEE (reference sequence). This CDR3 comprises 15 residues. Prior to thyroid surgery, none of the patients had received any treatment. Sequenced: tumor tissue. V is TRBV5-4 and J is TRBJ2-7; D possibly corresponds to TRBD2 (6 bases). The receptor was derived from a female donor with papillary thyroid cancer or a benign thyroid nodule (not recorded which). Some clones in this sample may be carry-over from other donors' samples. The CDR3, as DNA: TGTGCCAGCAGCTTGATTGGAGGGACCCACCACGAGCAGTACTTC. As protein: CASSLIGGTHHEQYF. The full variable domain, in which reference TRBV5-4 and TRBJ2-7 provide the parts outside the CDR3, is ETGVTQSPTHLIKTRGQQVTLRCSSQSGHNTVSWYQQALGQGPQFIFQYYREEENGRGNFPPRFSGLQFPNYSSELNVNALELDDSALYLCASSLIGGTHHEQYFGPGTRLTVT.